The sequence of this TCR beta chain was determined in a study of blood T cell repertoires in COVID-19 (dated by TCRdb to about 2020). Regarding the research as a whole: Collaborator samples came from the United States, Italy and Spain and covered acute and convalescent phases of COVID-19. The prospective study material was composed of cDNA or gDNA derived from T cells, B-cell-depleted T cells, or PBMCs. Subjects who had been exposed to COVID-19, were actively infected with it, or had recovered from it provided the deeply sampled blood TCRbeta repertoires that made up the dataset. The repertoires were released in a freely available public database intended as a resource for research on the immune response to SARS-CoV-2. The samples were drawn from two sources: the first 160 participants of the ongoing ImmuneRACE study, and 950 to 1,500 subjects contributed by 6 global collaborators. The sample metadata nearly always contained a de-identified subject ID, COVID-19 status, age in years and sex. Where HLA class I and class II types were available, the types were taken from metadata supplied by the sample provider, not from assay-based typing. The research as a whole found: The amount of clinical and demographic metadata varied by source and participant and was provided uncurated.

Notes on this clone: Its recognized antigen is unknown. No much larger clone is present one base from it, and per-base qualities are unavailable.

Participants in the prospective study were aged roughly 18 to 100 years, lived in about two dozen United States geographic areas, and enrolled through a virtual design. To assign participants to cohorts, the prospective study relied on clinical history that participants themselves reported in a screening survey and a study questionnaire. Recovered participants in ImmuneRACE Cohort 3 were defined as having two consecutive negative NP/OP PCR tests, clearance from a healthcare professional, or resolution of symptoms. In the prospective study, whole blood, serum and a nasopharyngeal or oropharyngeal swab were collected from each participant by mobile phlebotomists. Over a roughly two-month period, participants in the prospective study had the option of providing additional blood draws and questionnaires. Blood samples from the prospective study were shipped frozen or at room temperature prior to DNA extraction.

CDR1 LGHDT and CDR2 YNNKEL were looked up in the germline V gene (reference sequence). Trimming removed 4 bases from V and 2 bases from J, leaving 10 bases between the germline ends. Taken from cysteine to phenylalanine, the CDR3 has 14 residues. The kept DNA is CDR3 alone, 42 bases in frame from the first base. TCRbeta CDR3 regions were amplified from genomic DNA using the immunoSEQ Assay, a bias-controlled multiplex PCR. The published analysis was carried out like this. Nucleated cell counts per sample were estimated from amplification of reference gene primers within the assay. To quantify the absolute abundance of each unique TCRbeta CDR3 rearrangement, sequence reads were collapsed and filtered. For each sample, productive Simpson clonality was calculated by taking the square root of Simpson's diversity index across productive rearrangements. TCRdb's version of the immuneACCESS table is confined to in-frame rearrangements and falls short of the full clone set. An unresolved V gene accounts for under half of the shortfall where checked; the remainder is of unknown origin. The DNA gave D and trimming, while V, J and clone size come from that table. The sample has around 300,000 clones on record, under 90% of them singletons. The ten biggest clones cover under 2.5% of the sample.

Sequencing was performed on PBMCs or T cells enriched from blood (not recorded which). This chain is built from TRBV3-1 (or the pseudogene TRBV3-2) and TRBJ2-3; TRBD1 is a weak D gene call, 5 bases matching. This receptor was taken from a woman in her sixties or seventies who had recovered from COVID-19. The DNA reads TGTGCCAGCAGCCCCGACAGTGACACAGATACGCAGTATTTT. Its protein reads: CASSPDSDTDTQYF.